One and the same sample provided the 27 T cell receptor beta chains below, sequenced in a study of shared clonotypes between healthy human individuals. The method was immunoSEQ multiplex PCR; TCRdb's version includes in-frame clones alone and lacks a portion of them. The repertoire holds just over 2,000,000 clones, with roughly 95% as singletons. Terminally differentiated effector memory CD45RA+ cells were left out of the naive CD8 fraction, which was CD45RO-negative and positively selected for CCR7. Specimen: naive CD8+ T cells sorted from blood. The receptors shown here come from a man younger than 35 in good health.

The chain recombines TRBV5-6 with TRBJ2-1; TRBD1 matches 8 bases. The CDR3 totals 15 residues. CDR1 SGHDT and CDR2 YYEEEE come from the germline V gene. J was trimmed by 7 bases and V by 2 bases; bases with no gene match: 8. As DNA, the CDR3 is TGTGCCAGCAGCTTACTCCCGACAGGGGATAATGAGCAGTTCTTC. Translating gives CASSLLPTGDNEQFF.

A note on this clone: At the DNA level, this CDR3 is encoded by other sequences in the same sample as well. The chain carries TRBV27 and TRBJ1-6; D gene uncertain. The CDR3 is made up of 13 amino acids. The ends were cut back, 2 bases at V and 7 bases at J, with 6 bases in the middle. Germline loops: CDR1 MNHEY, CDR2 SMNVEV (reference sequence). This CDR3 is CASSLGRNSPLHF. CDR3 bases: TGTGCCAGCAGTTTAGGGAGGAATTCACCCCTCCACTTT.

As for this clone: At the DNA level, this CDR3 is encoded by other sequences in the same sample as well. The rearrangement uses TRBV27 and TRBJ2-1, with 11 nucleotides matching TRBD2. The germline V gene has CDR1 MNHEY and CDR2 SMNVEV (reference sequence). With 6 bases clipped from V and 4 bases from J, the junction kept 5 bases outside the gene matches. The CDR3 length is 15 residues. CDR3 sequence (DNA): TGTGCCAGCAGCCAAGGGACTAGCGGTTACAATGAGCAGTTCTTC. As protein: CASSQGTSGYNEQFF.

As for this clone: The conserved phenylalanine or tryptophan is not found at the CDR3 terminus, so this likely reflects a read error. The J gene is TRBJ2-2, the V gene TRBV12-5; D possibly uses TRBD1 or TRBD2 (5 bases each). The V end lost 7 bases, the J end lost 4 bases, and 19 bases lay between the germline ends. The CDR3 runs 16 residues. Looked up from germline, CDR1 is LGHNT and CDR2 is FRNRAP. In nucleotides, the CDR3 is TGTGCTAGTGTCCCCGGGGCAGCCGTTTCCACCGGGGAGCTGTTTATT. Its translation is CASVPGAAVSTGELFI.

The chain links TRBV27 to TRBJ1-2; D gene unclear. The CDR3 has 14 residues. Between the trimmed V and J ends, which lost 2 bases and 8 bases, there was a span of 15 bases. Germline CDR1 is MNHEY and CDR2 is SMNVEV (reference sequence). Written as DNA, the CDR3 is TGTGCCAGCAGTTTAGACGGGAGTCCAGGAGGCTACACCTTC. Amino acids: CASSLDGSPGGYTF.

With regard to this clone: The junction does not match germline at one end; this may be a read error. This chain's CDR3 is CASSLAPQGGSDNEQFF. For the CDR3, the DNA is TGTGCTAGCAGCTTAGCTCCTCAGGGGGGTTCCGACAATGAGCAGTTCTTC. The genes are TRBV7-7 and TRBJ2-1; perhaps TRBD1 as D (7 bases). CDR3 length equals 17 residues. Per germline, CDR1 SSHAT and CDR2 FNYEAQ (reference sequence). The full variable domain, with the rest looked up from reference TRBV7-7 and TRBJ2-1, is GAGVSQSPRYKVTKRGQDVTLRCDPISSHATLYWYQQALGQGPEFLTYFNYEAQPDKSGLPSDRFSAERPEGSISTLTIQRTEQRDSAMYRCASSLAPQGGSDNEQFFGPGTRLTVL.

The V call is TRBV27, the J call TRBJ2-7; no firm D call. The V and J ends lost 6 bases and 2 bases respectively, with 11 bases between them. Germline values: CDR1 MNHEY, CDR2 SMNVEV (reference sequence). This CDR3 has 13 residues. CDR3 in DNA: TGTGCCAGCAGCGCCGGGCCCACCTACGAGCAGTACTTC. Its protein product is CASSAGPTYEQYF.

The rearrangement joins TRBV7-9 to TRBJ2-2; D ambiguous. Germline V gene sequence: CDR1 SEHNR, CDR2 FQNEAQ (reference sequence). The CDR3 has 14 amino acids. Trimming shortened V by 4 bases and J by 5 bases, and 11 bases separated the two germline ends. CDR3 region: CASSSYLRTGELFF. DNA for the CDR3: TGTGCCAGCAGCTCCTACCTGAGGACCGGGGAGCTGTTTTTT.

The CDR3, as DNA: TGTGCCAGCAGTTGGGGACCAGGCACCGGGGAGCTGTTTTTT. Translation gives CASSWGPGTGELFF. This chain joins TRBV6-5 and TRBJ2-2; possibly TRBD1 or TRBD2 for D (5 bases each). CDR3 length equals 14 residues. Germline V gene data show CDR1 as MNHEY and CDR2 as SVGAGI. V lost 4 bases and J lost 4, with 10 bases in between.

This clone was seen only once. In DNA form, the CDR3 reads TGTGCCAGCCTACAACAGGGTTTTTGGGGCTACACCTTC. Protein sequence: CASLQQGFWGYTF. The rearrangement links TRBV28 to TRBJ1-2; a possible D gene is TRBD1 (6 bases). The germline V and J ends were trimmed by 8 bases and 8 bases, with 18 bases remaining between them. The CDR3 totals 13 residues. Germline CDR1 is MDHEN and CDR2 is SYDVKM.

The chain has TRBV6-1 and TRBJ2-1; no clear D gene. Trimming removed 8 bases at V and 6 bases at J, with 17 bases between. The CDR3 contains 14 residues. Germline CDR1 MNHNS, CDR2 SASEGT. CDR3 protein: CASFWNLASNEQFF. In DNA form, the CDR3 reads TGTGCCAGCTTCTGGAACCTCGCGAGCAATGAGCAGTTCTTC.

The gene calls are TRBV11-1 and TRBJ2-7, with TRBD1 matching 7 bases. The CDR3 extends over 14 amino acids. Germline loops: CDR1 SGHAT, CDR2 FQDESV (reference sequence). Trimming cost V 5 bases and J 4 bases; bases outside gene matches: 8. The CDR3 DNA follows: TGTGCCAGCAGCGCTAGAGACAGGGTTTACGAGCAGTACTTC. This gives the protein CASSARDRVYEQYF. Filled out from reference TRBV11-1 and TRBJ2-7, the complete variable domain reads EAEVAQSPRYKITEKSQAVAFWCDPISGHATLYWYRQILGQGPELLVQFQDESVVDDSQLPKDRFSAERLKGVDSTLKIQPAELGDSAMYLCASSARDRVYEQYFGPGTRLTVT.

The chain joins TRBV5-6 to TRBJ2-2; TRBD1 might be the D (6 bases). The CDR3 is 17 residues long. Trimming took 0 bases from V and 1 from J, leaving 13 bases between them. Germline lookup yields CDR1 SGHDT and CDR2 YYEEEE. The CDR3 DNA reads as TGTGCCAGCAGCTTGGAACAGGGCTGGTTGAACACCGGGGAGCTGTTTTTT. It is translated as CASSLEQGWLNTGELFF.

The chain has TRBV6-5 and TRBJ2-5; the D is unclear. This CDR3 has 12 residues. V was clipped by 7 bases and J by 5 bases, with 11 bases between them. CDR1 is MNHEY, CDR2 SVGAGI, per germline. In DNA form, the CDR3 reads TGTGCCAGCACTTCGGTCAGTGAGACCCAGTACTTC. This sequence encodes CASTSVSETQYF.

V gene TRBV13 combines with J gene TRBJ1-2, with D perhaps matching TRBD1 (6 bases). The CDR3 length is 12 residues. The V end was cut by 4 bases, the J end by 8 bases, with 11 bases between. CDR1 is PRHDT, CDR2 FYEKMQ, per germline (reference sequence). The CDR3 region is CASSSSGTGYTF. For the CDR3, the DNA is TGTGCCAGCAGCTCTTCCGGGACAGGCTACACCTTC.

The CDR3 region is CASSVLAGGPDEQFF. The DNA of the CDR3 is TGTGCCAGCAGCGTACTGGCGGGAGGGCCCGATGAGCAGTTCTTC. This chain links TRBV9 with TRBJ2-1, with 9 bases matching TRBD2. V was clipped by 1 base and J by 8 bases; unmatched bases: 7. The CDR3 consists of 15 residues. The germline gives CDR1 SGDLS, CDR2 YYNGEE.

This clone showed up just once. The chain uses TRBV9 and TRBJ2-2; 7 nucleotides match TRBD1. This CDR3 spans 16 amino acids. CDR1 SGDLS and CDR2 YYNGEE come from the germline V gene. The V and J ends lost 3 bases and 3 bases, in that order; junction bases with no gene match: 8. CDR3 sequence: CASSEAGTDYTGELFF. The CDR3, as DNA: TGTGCCAGCAGCGAGGCCGGGACAGACTACACCGGGGAGCTGTTTTTT. The whole variable domain, filled in from reference TRBV9 and TRBJ2-2, reads DSGVTQTPKHLITATGQRVTLRCSPRSGDLSVYWYQQSLDQGLQFLIQYYNGEERAKGNILERFSAQQFPDLHSELNLSSLELGDSALYFCASSEAGTDYTGELFFGEGSRLTVL.

J is TRBJ1-4 and V is TRBV10-1; D might be TRBD1 (5 bases). CDR3 length: 18 amino acids. Germline CDR1 and CDR2: WNHNN and SYGVQD (reference sequence). V lost 7 bases and J lost 10, with 31 bases in between. The CDR3 sequence: CASTPLRDAAIPRAKLFF. The CDR3 bases are TGCGCCAGCACTCCTCTCCGGGACGCAGCAATTCCGAGGGCAAAACTGTTTTTT.

The V gene is TRBV10-1, the J gene TRBJ2-6; D uncertain. V was shortened by 6 bases and J by 0 bases, with 6 bases between the two germline ends. This CDR3 contains 14 residues. Germline V gives CDR1 WNHNN, CDR2 SYGVQD (reference sequence). CDR3 loop: CASSSTSGANVLTF. Here the CDR3 DNA reads TGCGCCAGCAGCAGCACCTCTGGGGCCAACGTCCTGACTTTC.

As regards this clone: This sequence may be a read error, since a much larger clone differs from it by one base. This rearrangement joins TRBV2 to TRBJ2-7; 9 bases line up with TRBD1. Germline CDR1 and CDR2: SNHLY and FYNNEI. Trimming took 5 bases from V and 2 from J; bases not matched to a gene: 1. The CDR3 is made up of 13 amino acids. Here the CDR3 reads CASSWTGAYEQYF. CDR3 nucleotides: TGTGCCAGCAGTTGGACAGGGGCCTACGAGCAGTACTTC.

The chain employs TRBV27 and TRBJ1-2, with 11 positions matching TRBD1. CDR3 length: 13 residues. Losses at the gene ends were 5 bases for V and 7 bases for J; bases not matched to a gene: 3. From germline, CDR1 is MNHEY and CDR2 SMNVEV (reference sequence). In DNA, the CDR3 is TGTGCCAGCAGTATCGGGACAGGGGGTGGCTACACCTTC. Amino acid sequence: CASSIGTGGGYTF.

Concerning this clone: This same CDR3 is encoded by further DNA sequences in the sample. The chain carries TRBV5-6 and TRBJ2-7; no reliable D call. CDR1 is SGHDT, CDR2 YYEEEE, per germline. The V end was cut by 0 bases, the J end by 0 bases, with 7 bases between. This CDR3 spans 14 amino acids. CDR3 sequence reads: CASSLGMSSYEQYF. The CDR3 DNA is TGTGCCAGCAGCTTGGGTATGAGCTCCTACGAGCAGTACTTC.

This sequence joins TRBV28 and TRBJ2-6, with D perhaps matching TRBD1 (7 bases). Germline assignment: CDR1 MDHEN and CDR2 SYDVKM. V was clipped by 10 bases and J by 9 bases, with 16 bases between them. The CDR3 length is 13 residues. The CDR3 DNA sequence: TGTGCCACGTCGACAGGGAGGTACAACGTCCTGACTTTC. Its translation is CATSTGRYNVLTF.

This chain uses TRBV10-3 with TRBJ2-2; D unclear. In germline, CDR1 is ENHRY, CDR2 SYGVKD. Trimming took 7 bases from V and 6 from J, leaving 6 bases between them. The CDR3 loop spans 11 amino acids. The CDR3: CAITAAGELFF. In DNA, the CDR3 is TGTGCCATCACGGCAGCCGGGGAGCTGTTTTTT.

The V call is TRBV10-2, the J call TRBJ2-5, with 8 bases matching TRBD1. Germline-derived CDR1 and CDR2 are WSHSY and SAAADI. The length of the CDR3 is 14 residues. The V segment lost 8 bases and the J segment 5 bases; nucleotides outside the gene matches: 10. DNA for the CDR3: TGCGCCAGCGGTGTCCTCAGGGGGCGGGAGACCCAGTACTTC. It codes for CASGVLRGRETQYF.

The chain has TRBV6-5 and TRBJ2-3; 10 bases are shared with TRBD2. Germline-derived CDR1 and CDR2 are MNHEY and SVGAGI. The CDR3 runs 15 residues. The ends lost 8 bases at V and 5 bases at J; junction bases unmatched: 10. This chain's CDR3 is CASSLSGGSLDTQYF. In DNA, the CDR3 is TGTGCCAGCTCCCTTAGCGGGGGGTCCTTAGATACGCAGTATTTT.

The V gene is TRBV19, the J gene TRBJ2-3, with a weak D call TRBD2 (5 bases). Germline V gives CDR1 LNHDA, CDR2 SQIVND (reference sequence). Trimming left V 5 bases short and J 0 bases short, with 12 bases between. This CDR3 comprises 15 residues. The CDR3 nucleotides are TGTGCCAGTAGTTCGGGGTACCCTAGCACAGATACGCAGTATTTT. It specifies CASSSGYPSTDTQYF.